These 21 T cell receptor beta chains were all obtained from the same sample, sequenced in a study of technical replicates of blood from four donors. Using immunoSEQ multiplex PCR, the repertoire was profiled, and TCRdb retains in-frame clones only, with some absent. Counted here are tens of thousands of clones, under 95% occurring once; the ten biggest clones make up about 0.4%. Input material: T cells isolated from PBMCs. The receptors were gathered from a human donor in good health.

The J gene is TRBJ1-1, the V gene TRBV9, with D possibly TRBD1 on 5 matching bases. Trimming left V 0 bases short and J 7 bases short, with 13 bases between. The germline V gene has CDR1 SGDLS and CDR2 YYNGEE. CDR3 length: 14 amino acids. The CDR3 nucleotides read TGTGCCAGCAGCGTAGGTGGGGCGGAAATTGAAGCTTTCTTT. As protein: CASSVGGAEIEAFF.

V gene TRBV5-4 combines with J gene TRBJ2-5; maybe TRBD2 (6 bases). This CDR3 has 14 amino acids. The germline gives CDR1 SGHNT, CDR2 YYREEE (reference sequence). Trimming left V 1 base short and J 3 bases short, with 10 bases between. CDR3 loop: CASSLRGTKETQYF. CDR3 nucleotides: TGTGCCAGCAGCTTGCGCGGGACCAAAGAGACCCAGTACTTC.

This clone was counted once. The V call is TRBV5-1, the J call TRBJ2-5, with 14 bases that match TRBD2. J lost 5 bases, V lost 1 base, and 10 bases had no gene match. This CDR3 has 18 residues. CDR1 and CDR2 from the germline V gene are SGHRS and YFSETQ. CDR3 coding DNA: TGCGCCAGCAGCTTGACCCACCGACTAGCGGGAGGGCTGGAGACCCAGTACTTC. This sequence encodes CASSLTHRLAGGLETQYF.

The V call is TRBV28, the J call TRBJ1-3, with D unresolved. Germline loops: CDR1 MDHEN, CDR2 SYDVKM. V was shortened by 4 bases and J by 0 bases, with 10 bases between the two germline ends. The length of the CDR3 is 15 residues. CDR3 amino acids: CASSSWADSGNTIYF. For the CDR3, the DNA is TGTGCCAGCAGTTCGTGGGCAGACTCTGGAAACACCATATATTTT.

V usage is TRBV18 and J usage is TRBJ2-7; D unclear. CDR3 size: 21 residues. Per the germline V gene, CDR1 is KGHSH and CDR2 is LQKENI. V was cut by 3 bases and J by 0 bases, with 30 bases left in between. The CDR3 here is CASSPQDSIQERYTSSYEQYF. CDR3 coding DNA: TGTGCCAGCTCACCTCAGGATTCTATCCAAGAAAGGTACACGAGCTCCTACGAGCAGTACTTC.

This chain links TRBV6-5 with TRBJ2-2; the D is unclear. The ends were cut back, 7 bases at V and 8 bases at J, with 8 bases in the middle. The CDR3 sequence is 11 residues long. Germline lookup yields CDR1 MNHEY and CDR2 SVGAGI. The CDR3 spells CASNNGGELFF. Written as DNA, the CDR3 is TGTGCCAGCAACAACGGGGGGGAGCTGTTTTTT.

The chain recombines TRBV7-2 with TRBJ2-1; D gene uncertain. V dropped 3 bases and J dropped 6 bases, with 9 bases sitting between them. The CDR3 runs to 13 residues. Germline lookup yields CDR1 SGHTA and CDR2 FQGNSA. CDR3 loop: CASSLTKINEQFF. CDR3 DNA sequence: TGTGCCAGCAGCTTGACAAAAATCAATGAGCAGTTCTTC.

The V and J genes are TRBV9 and TRBJ2-1; 12 nucleotides agree with TRBD2. J gave up 7 bases and V 3 bases, and 5 bases lay outside the gene matches. The CDR3 loop spans 15 amino acids. CDR1 and CDR2 (germline): SGDLS, YYNGEE. In DNA form, the CDR3 reads TGTGCCAGCAGCGAACGACTAGCGGGAGCAAATGAGCAGTTCTTC. Protein product: CASSERLAGANEQFF.

The V gene is TRBV30, the J gene TRBJ2-7; D ambiguous. The CDR3 is 11 residues long. The V gene's germline CDR1 is GTSNPN and CDR2 SVGIG (reference sequence). V was pared by 0 bases and J by 6 bases, with 6 bases between. The CDR3 region has the DNA TGTGCCTGGAGTGTACAGAGCGAGCAGTACTTC. This sequence encodes CAWSVQSEQYF.

The chain combines TRBV6-5 with TRBJ1-2, with 7 positions matching TRBD1. Germline CDR1 reads MNHEY; CDR2 reads SVGAGI. Trimming removed 6 bases from V and 6 bases from J; junction bases left unmatched: 7. This CDR3 has 13 residues. The CDR3 nucleotides are TGTGCCAGCAGCGAAGACAGGGAGGATGGCTACACCTTC. Amino acid sequence: CASSEDREDGYTF.

The CDR3 is CASSYSINRGPDTQYF. In nucleotides, the CDR3 is TGTGCCAGCAGTTACTCTATTAACAGGGGCCCAGATACGCAGTATTTT. The rearrangement links TRBV6-5 to TRBJ2-3, with 7 bases lining up with TRBD1. In germline, CDR1 is MNHEY, CDR2 SVGAGI. The CDR3 is 16 residues long. With V trimmed by 0 bases and J by 4 bases, 7 bases remained unmatched.

This clone occurred once. The chain combines TRBV7-9 with TRBJ2-3; D uncertain. CDR3 length: 14 residues. Trimming took off 5 bases at V and 1 base at J, with 10 bases between the two ends. Germline V gene data show CDR1 as SEHNR and CDR2 as FQNEAQ (reference sequence). The CDR3 DNA sequence: TGTGCCAGCAGCATCCTTCGGGGCACAGATACGCAGTATTTT. Protein product: CASSILRGTDTQYF.

The chain joins TRBV6-1 to TRBJ1-2; 9 nucleotides align to TRBD1. Germline assignment: CDR1 MNHNS and CDR2 SASEGT. V shed 6 bases, J shed 3 bases, and the junction held 5 bases outside the gene matches. CDR3 size: 14 residues. The CDR3 nucleotides read TGTGCCAGCAGCAGGGACAGGGTTTACTATGGCTACACCTTC. Translated, it gives CASSRDRVYYGYTF.

This chain uses TRBV7-8 with TRBJ2-5; the D is unclear. Germline CDR1 is SGHVS and CDR2 is FQNEAQ. Trimming cost V 2 bases and J 5 bases, with 9 bases left between them. This CDR3 spans 13 amino acids. The CDR3 bases are TGTGCCAGCAGCTTACTAATTATGGAGACCCAGTACTTC. It yields the protein CASSLLIMETQYF.

V and J are TRBV7-2 and TRBJ2-3; TRBD1 is a possible D gene (5 bases). The V gene lost 5 bases and the J gene lost 2 bases, with 17 bases spanning the gap. The germline V gene has CDR1 SGHTA and CDR2 FQGNSA. The CDR3 loop spans 16 amino acids. CDR3 nucleotide sequence: TGTGCCAGCAGCCTCTACTCCACACAGGCCACAGATACGCAGTATTTT. Its translation: CASSLYSTQATDTQYF. The entire variable domain, with the rest obtained from reference TRBV7-2 and TRBJ2-3, is as follows: GAGVSQSPSNKVTEKGKDVELRCDPISGHTALYWYRQSLGQGLEFLIYFQGNSAPDKSGLPSDRFSAERTGGSVSTLTIQRTQQEDSAVYLCASSLYSTQATDTQYFGPGTRLTVL.

This chain links TRBV4-2 with TRBJ2-1; weak D call: TRBD2 (6 bases). CDR1 is LGHNA and CDR2 is YNFKEQ in the germline V gene. V dropped 3 bases and J dropped 10 bases, with 16 bases sitting between them. CDR3 length: 14 residues. The CDR3 loop is CASSHLERREEQFF. CDR3 DNA: TGTGCCAGCAGCCACCTCGAGAGGAGGGAAGAGCAGTTCTTC.

The gene calls are TRBV19 and TRBJ1-5, with D tentatively TRBD1 (6 bases). Germline lookup yields CDR1 LNHDA and CDR2 SQIVND (reference sequence). This CDR3 is 14 amino acids long. V gave up 10 bases and J gave up 0 bases, with 13 bases separating them. The CDR3 spells CATSDRNSNQPQHF. CDR3 DNA: TGTGCCACCTCGGACAGAAATAGCAATCAGCCCCAGCATTTT.

This clone has a single count. The chain combines TRBV15 with TRBJ1-1, with D perhaps matching TRBD1 (6 bases). Trimming took off 3 bases at V and 3 bases at J, with 14 bases between the two ends. The CDR3 covers 15 residues. Germline CDR1 is LNHNV and CDR2 is YYDKDF (reference sequence). In DNA form, the CDR3 reads TGTGCCACCAGCAGTCGGAAGGGGGTCGACACTGAAGCTTTCTTT. Translating it yields CATSSRKGVDTEAFF. The entire variable domain, with the rest obtained from reference TRBV15 and TRBJ1-1, is as follows: DAMVIQNPRYQVTQFGKPVTLSCSQTLNHNVMYWYQQKSSQAPKLLFHYYDKDFNNEADTPDNFQSRRPNTSFCFLDIRSPGLGDTAMYLCATSSRKGVDTEAFFGQGTRLTVV.

The chain has TRBV7-2 and TRBJ1-2; TRBD1 matches at 11 bases. Germline values: CDR1 SGHTA, CDR2 FQGNSA. CDR3 size: 16 residues. The J segment lost 4 bases and the V segment lost 4 bases, leaving 8 bases of the junction unmatched. The CDR3 is CASSYLDRGQFYGYTF. CDR3 DNA sequence: TGTGCCAGCAGCTACCTGGACAGGGGGCAATTCTATGGCTACACCTTC.

The CDR3 DNA sequence: TGTGCCAGCAGTCGGGACAGGGACACTGAAGCTTTCTTT. Translation: CASSRDRDTEAFF. The genes are TRBV27 and TRBJ1-1, with 9 positions matching TRBD1. Trimming took 5 bases from V and 3 from J; bases not matched to a gene: 1. The CDR3 totals 13 residues. CDR1 is MNHEY, CDR2 SMNVEV, per germline (reference sequence).

The rearrangement uses TRBV5-1 and TRBJ2-7, with 8 bases matching TRBD2. The V segment lost 2 bases and the J segment 4 bases; nucleotides outside the gene matches: 5. The V gene's germline CDR1 is SGHRS and CDR2 YFSETQ. The CDR3 consists of 14 residues. The CDR3 protein is CASSFSGRGYEQYF. For the CDR3, the DNA is TGCGCCAGCAGCTTCAGCGGGAGAGGATACGAGCAGTACTTC.